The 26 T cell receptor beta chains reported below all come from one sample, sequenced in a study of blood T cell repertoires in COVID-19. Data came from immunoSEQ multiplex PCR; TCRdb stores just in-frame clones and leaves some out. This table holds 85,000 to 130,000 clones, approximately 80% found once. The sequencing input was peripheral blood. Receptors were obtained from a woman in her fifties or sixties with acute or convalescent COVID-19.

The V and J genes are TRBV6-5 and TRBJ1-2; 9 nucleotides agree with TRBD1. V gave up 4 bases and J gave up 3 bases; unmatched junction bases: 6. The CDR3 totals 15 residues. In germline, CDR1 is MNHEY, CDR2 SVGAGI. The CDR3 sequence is CASSLAGTGHYGYTF. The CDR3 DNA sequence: TGTGCCAGCAGTTTAGCCGGGACAGGGCACTATGGCTACACCTTC.

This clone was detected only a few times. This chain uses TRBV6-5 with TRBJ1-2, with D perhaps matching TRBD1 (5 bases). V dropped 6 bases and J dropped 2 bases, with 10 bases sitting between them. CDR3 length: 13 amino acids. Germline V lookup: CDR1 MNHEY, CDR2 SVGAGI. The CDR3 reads CASRDTGNYGYTF. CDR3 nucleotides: TGTGCCAGCAGGGACACCGGGAACTATGGCTACACCTTC.

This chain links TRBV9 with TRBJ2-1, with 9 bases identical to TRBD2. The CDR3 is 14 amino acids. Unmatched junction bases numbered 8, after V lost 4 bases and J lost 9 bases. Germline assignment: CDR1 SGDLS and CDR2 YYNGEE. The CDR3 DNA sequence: TGTGCCAGCAGCCTTAAGCGGGAGGACGGTGAGCAGTTCTTC. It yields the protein CASSLKREDGEQFF.

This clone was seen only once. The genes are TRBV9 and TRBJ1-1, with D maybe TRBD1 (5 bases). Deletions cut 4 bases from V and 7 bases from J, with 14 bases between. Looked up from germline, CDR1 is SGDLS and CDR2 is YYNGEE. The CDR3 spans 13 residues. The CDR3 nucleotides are TGTGCCAGCAGCAAGGGCCGGGGGGTTGAAGCTTTCTTT. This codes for CASSKGRGVEAFF.

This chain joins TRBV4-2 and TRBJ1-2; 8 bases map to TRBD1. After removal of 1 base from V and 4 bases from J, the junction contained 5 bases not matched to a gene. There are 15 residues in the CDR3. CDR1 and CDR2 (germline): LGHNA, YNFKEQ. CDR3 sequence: CASSQGTGPIYGYTF. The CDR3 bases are TGTGCCAGCAGCCAAGGGACAGGGCCGATCTATGGCTACACCTTC.

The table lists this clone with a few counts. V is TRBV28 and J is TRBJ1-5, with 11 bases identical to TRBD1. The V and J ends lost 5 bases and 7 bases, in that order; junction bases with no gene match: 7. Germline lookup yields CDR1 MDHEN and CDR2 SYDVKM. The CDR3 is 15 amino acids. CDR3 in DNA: TGTGCCAGCAGTCCCTGGACAGGGGGCAGGCAGCCCCAGCATTTT. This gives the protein CASSPWTGGRQPQHF.

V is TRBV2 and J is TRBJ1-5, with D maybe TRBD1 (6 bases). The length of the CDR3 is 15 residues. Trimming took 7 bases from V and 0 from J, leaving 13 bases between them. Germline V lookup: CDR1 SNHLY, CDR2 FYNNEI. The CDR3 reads CASNRGGDSNQPQHF. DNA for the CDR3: TGTGCCAGCAACCGAGGGGGGGATAGCAATCAGCCCCAGCATTTT.

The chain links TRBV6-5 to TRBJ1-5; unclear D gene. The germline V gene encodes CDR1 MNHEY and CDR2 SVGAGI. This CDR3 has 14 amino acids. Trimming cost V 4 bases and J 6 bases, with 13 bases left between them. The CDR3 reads CASSSGRVSQPQHF. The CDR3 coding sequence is TGTGCCAGCAGTTCGGGTCGCGTAAGTCAGCCCCAGCATTTT.

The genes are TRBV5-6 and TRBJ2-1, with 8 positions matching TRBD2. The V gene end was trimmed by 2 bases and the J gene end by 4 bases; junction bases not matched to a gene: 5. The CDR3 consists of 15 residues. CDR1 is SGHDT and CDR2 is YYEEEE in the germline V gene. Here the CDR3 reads CASSLRSGSYNEQFF. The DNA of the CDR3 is TGTGCCAGCAGCTTAAGAAGCGGGAGTTACAATGAGCAGTTCTTC. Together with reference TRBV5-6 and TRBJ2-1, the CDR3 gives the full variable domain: DAGVTQSPTHLIKTRGQQVTLRCSPKSGHDTVSWYQQALGQGPQFIFQYYEEEERQRGNFPDRFSGHQFPNYSSELNVNALLLGDSALYLCASSLRSGSYNEQFFGPGTRLTVL.

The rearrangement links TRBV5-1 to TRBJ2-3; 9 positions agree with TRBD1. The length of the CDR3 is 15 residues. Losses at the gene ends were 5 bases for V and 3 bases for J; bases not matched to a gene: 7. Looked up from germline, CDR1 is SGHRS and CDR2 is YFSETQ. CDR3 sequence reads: CASRNPGQGTDTQYF. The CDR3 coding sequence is TGCGCCAGCAGGAATCCGGGACAGGGAACAGATACGCAGTATTTT.

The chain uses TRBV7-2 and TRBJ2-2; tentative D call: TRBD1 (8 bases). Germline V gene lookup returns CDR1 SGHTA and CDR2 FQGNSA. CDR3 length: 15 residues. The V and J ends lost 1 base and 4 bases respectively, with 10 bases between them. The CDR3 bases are TGTGCCAGCAGCTTAGACAGGGGGGGCACCGGGGAGCTGTTTTTT. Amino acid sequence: CASSLDRGGTGELFF.

The CDR3 coding sequence is TGTGCCAGCAGCTTAAGGCGGGGGGGCCGTGGGTCCTACGAGCAGTACTTC. Protein: CASSLRRGGRGSYEQYF. The chain is built from TRBV7-2 and TRBJ2-7; 9 nucleotides align to TRBD2. CDR1 is SGHTA, CDR2 FQGNSA, per germline. There are 17 residues in the CDR3. V was clipped by 2 bases and J by 1 base; unmatched bases: 9.

CDR3 bases: TGTGCCTGGAGTCGGGGAACAAACACCATATATTTT. Translation gives CAWSRGTNTIYF. V is TRBV30 and J is TRBJ1-3; no firm D call. This CDR3 is built from 12 residues. V lost 2 bases and J lost 6, with 8 bases in between. Per germline, CDR1 GTSNPN and CDR2 SVGIG (reference sequence).

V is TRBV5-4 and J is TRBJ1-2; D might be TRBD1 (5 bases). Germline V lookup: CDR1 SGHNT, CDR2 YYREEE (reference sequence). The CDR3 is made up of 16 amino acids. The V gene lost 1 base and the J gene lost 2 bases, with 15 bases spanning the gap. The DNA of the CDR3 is TGTGCCAGCAGCTTGCCCGGTGGGGGGTCCAACTATGGCTACACCTTC. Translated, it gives CASSLPGGGSNYGYTF.

CDR3 loop: CASSPSGTSAYEQYF. CDR3 DNA: TGTGCCAGCAGCCCATCCGGGACTAGCGCCTACGAGCAGTACTTC. The V and J genes are TRBV28 and TRBJ2-7; TRBD2 aligns across 10 bases. Unmatched junction bases numbered 7, after V lost 6 bases and J lost 2 bases. The CDR3 spans 15 residues. Germline CDR1 is MDHEN and CDR2 is SYDVKM.

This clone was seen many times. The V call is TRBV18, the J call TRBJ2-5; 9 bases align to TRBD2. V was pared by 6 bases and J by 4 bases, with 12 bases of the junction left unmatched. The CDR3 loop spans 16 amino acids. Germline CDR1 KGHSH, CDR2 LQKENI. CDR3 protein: CASSMVAGGLGETQYF. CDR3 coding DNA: TGTGCCAGCTCGATGGTTGCGGGGGGGCTCGGAGAGACCCAGTACTTC. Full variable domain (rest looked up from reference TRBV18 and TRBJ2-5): NAGVMQNPRHLVRRRGQEARLRCSPMKGHSHVYWYRQLPEEGLKFMVYLQKENIIDESGMPKERFSAEFPKEGPSILRIQQVVRGDSAAYFCASSMVAGGLGETQYFGPGTRLLVL.

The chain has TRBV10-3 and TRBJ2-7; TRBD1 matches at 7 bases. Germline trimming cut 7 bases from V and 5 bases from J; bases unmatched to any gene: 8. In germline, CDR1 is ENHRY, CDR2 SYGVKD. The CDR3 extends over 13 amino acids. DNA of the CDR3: TGTGCCATCAATCCGGACAGGAGTGACGAGCAGTACTTC. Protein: CAINPDRSDEQYF.

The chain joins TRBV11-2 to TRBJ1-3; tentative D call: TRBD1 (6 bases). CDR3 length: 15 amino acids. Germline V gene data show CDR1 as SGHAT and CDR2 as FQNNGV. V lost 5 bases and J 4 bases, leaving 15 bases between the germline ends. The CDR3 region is CASSTTGTTGNTIYF. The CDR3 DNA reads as TGTGCCAGCAGCACCACCGGGACAACAGGAAACACCATATATTTT.

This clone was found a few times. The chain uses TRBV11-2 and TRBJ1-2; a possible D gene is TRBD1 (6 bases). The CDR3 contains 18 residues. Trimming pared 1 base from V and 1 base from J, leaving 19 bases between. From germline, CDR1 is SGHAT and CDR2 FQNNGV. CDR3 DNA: TGTGCCAGCAGCTTAGCGTCGGGGGGCGGCCAAAATAACTATGGCTACACCTTC. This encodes CASSLASGGGQNNYGYTF.

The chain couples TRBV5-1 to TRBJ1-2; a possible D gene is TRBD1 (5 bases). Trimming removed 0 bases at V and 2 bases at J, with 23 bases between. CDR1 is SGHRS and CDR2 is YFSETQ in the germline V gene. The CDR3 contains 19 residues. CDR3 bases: TGCGCCAGCAGCTTGGTCGGGGGTATCGCACCCTCTGACAACTATGGCTACACCTTC. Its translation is CASSLVGGIAPSDNYGYTF.

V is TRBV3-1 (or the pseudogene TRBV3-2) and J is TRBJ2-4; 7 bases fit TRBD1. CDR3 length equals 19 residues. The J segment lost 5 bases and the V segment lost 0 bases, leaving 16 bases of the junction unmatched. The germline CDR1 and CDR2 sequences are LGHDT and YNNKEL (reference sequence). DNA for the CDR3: TGTGCCAGCAGCCAAGATTTACCCGGGTGGGGGACAGTCGAAAACATTCAGTACTTC. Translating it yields CASSQDLPGWGTVENIQYF.

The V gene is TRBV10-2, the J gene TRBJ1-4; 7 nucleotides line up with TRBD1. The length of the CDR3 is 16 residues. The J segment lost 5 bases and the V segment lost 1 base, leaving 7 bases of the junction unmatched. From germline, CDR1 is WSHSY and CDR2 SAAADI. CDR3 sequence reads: CASSEFNEGANEKLFF. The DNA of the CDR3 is TGCGCCAGCAGTGAGTTTAATGAGGGGGCGAATGAAAAACTGTTTTTT.

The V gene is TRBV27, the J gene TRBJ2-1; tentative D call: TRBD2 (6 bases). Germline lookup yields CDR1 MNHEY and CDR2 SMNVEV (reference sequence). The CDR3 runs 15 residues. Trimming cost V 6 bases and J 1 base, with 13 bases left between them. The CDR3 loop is CASSLTGGSYNEQFF. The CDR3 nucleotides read TGTGCCAGCAGCCTAACCGGGGGATCCTACAATGAGCAGTTCTTC.

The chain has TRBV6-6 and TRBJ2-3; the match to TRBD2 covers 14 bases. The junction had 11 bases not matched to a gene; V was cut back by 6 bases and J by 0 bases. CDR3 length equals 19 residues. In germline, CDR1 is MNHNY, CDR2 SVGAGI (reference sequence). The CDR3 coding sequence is TGTGCCAGCAGCTCCGGACTAGCGGGGGGAGTCATGAGCACAGATACGCAGTATTTT. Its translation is CASSSGLAGGVMSTDTQYF.

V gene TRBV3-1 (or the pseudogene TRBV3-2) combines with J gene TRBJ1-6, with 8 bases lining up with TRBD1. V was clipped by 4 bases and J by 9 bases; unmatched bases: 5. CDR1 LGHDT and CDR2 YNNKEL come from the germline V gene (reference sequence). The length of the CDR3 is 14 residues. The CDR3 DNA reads TGTGCCAGCAGCCCTGGACAGGGCAGTTCACCCCTCCACTTT. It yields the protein CASSPGQGSSPLHF.

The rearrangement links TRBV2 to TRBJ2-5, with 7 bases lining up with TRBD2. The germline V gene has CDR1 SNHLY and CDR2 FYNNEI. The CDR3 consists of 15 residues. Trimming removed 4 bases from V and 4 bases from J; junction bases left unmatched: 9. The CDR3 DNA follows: TGTGCCAGCAGTGGGGGTTTGGGAGGGACAGAGACCCAGTACTTC. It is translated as CASSGGLGGTETQYF.